The clone carrying this T cell receptor (beta chain) was seen at least ten times. Looked up from germline, CDR1 is SEHNR and CDR2 is FQNEAQ (reference sequence). V lost 3 bases and J 12 bases, leaving 11 bases between the germline ends. The CDR3 covers 12 residues. Amplified TCR beta CDR3 regions came from RNA transcripts. The TCR CDR3 was amplified in a first-round RT-PCR using the HTBI primer set. TCRdb passed the multiplex PCR reads through MiXCR, listing each CDR3 protein once. The data show about 840,000 distinct CDR3 sequences, approximately 40% seen once. These data are taken from a study of T cells in Graves' hyperthyroidism and ophthalmopathy. Hyperthyroidism was newly diagnosed in patients aged 18 to 65 (duration under 2 months). This sample holds PBMCs from about 9.3 ml fresh peripheral blood.

Sequencing input: blood. The chain carries TRBV7-9 and TRBJ2-2; D is uncertain. The receptor's source is a man aged 18 to 30 with Graves' hyperthyroidism. The CDR3 loop is CASSFSSEQLFF. As DNA, the CDR3 is TGTGCCAGCAGCTTCTCCTCGGAGCAGCTGTTTTTT.